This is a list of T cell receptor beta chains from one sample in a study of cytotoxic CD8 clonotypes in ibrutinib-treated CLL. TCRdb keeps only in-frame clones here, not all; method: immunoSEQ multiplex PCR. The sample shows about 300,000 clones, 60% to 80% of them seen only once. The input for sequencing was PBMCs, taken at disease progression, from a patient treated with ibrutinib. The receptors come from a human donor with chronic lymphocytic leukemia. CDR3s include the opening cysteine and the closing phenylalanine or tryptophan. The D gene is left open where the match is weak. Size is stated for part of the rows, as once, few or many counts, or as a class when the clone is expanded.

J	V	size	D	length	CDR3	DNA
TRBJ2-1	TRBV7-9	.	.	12	CASSLGRNEQFF	TGTGCCAGCAGCTTAGGGCGGAATGAGCAGTTCTTC
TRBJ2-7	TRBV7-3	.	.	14	CASSLMGHSGEQYF	TGTGCCAGCAGCTTAATGGGACACTCGGGCGAGCAGTACTTC
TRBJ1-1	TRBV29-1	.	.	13	CSVEDQDYTEAFF	TGCAGCGTTGAAGATCAGGATTACACTGAAGCTTTCTTT
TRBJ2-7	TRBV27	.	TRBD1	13	CASRGTGGYEQYF	TGTGCCAGCAGGGGGACAGGGGGCTACGAGCAGTACTTC
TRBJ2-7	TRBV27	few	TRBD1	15	CASRVRDRESYEQYF	TGTGCCAGCAGGGTCCGGGACAGGGAGTCCTACGAGCAGTACTTC
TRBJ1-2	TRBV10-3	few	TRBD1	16	CAISGAGGTLYYGYTF	TGTGCCATCAGTGGAGCAGGGGGGACCCTCTACTATGGCTACACCTTC
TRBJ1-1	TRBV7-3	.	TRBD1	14	CASRRTGTGGQAFF	TGTGCCAGCAGGAGAACCGGGACAGGCGGTCAAGCTTTCTTT
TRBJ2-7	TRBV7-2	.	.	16	CASSSKGFLGAYEQYF	TGTGCCAGCAGCTCTAAAGGGTTTTTAGGGGCCTACGAGCAGTACTTC
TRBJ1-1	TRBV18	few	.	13	CASSPSGNTEAFF	TGTGCCAGCTCACCATCGGGGAACACTGAAGCTTTCTTT
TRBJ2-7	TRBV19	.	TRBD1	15	CASSIGTGPLYEQYF	TGTGCCAGTAGTATAGGGACAGGGCCCCTCTACGAGCAGTACTTC
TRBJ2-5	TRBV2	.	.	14	CASSVGRKQETQYF	TGTGCCAGCAGTGTAGGACGTAAACAAGAGACCCAGTACTTC
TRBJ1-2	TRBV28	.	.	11	CASRGQYGYTF	TGTGCCAGCAGAGGACAATATGGCTACACCTTC
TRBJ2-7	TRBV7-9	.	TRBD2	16	CASSLGWGLAAYEQYF	TGTGCCAGCAGCTTAGGTTGGGGACTAGCGGCCTACGAGCAGTACTTC
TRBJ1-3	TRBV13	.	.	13	CASSSEVGNTIYF	TGTGCCAGCAGCTCCGAGGTCGGTAACACCATATATTTT
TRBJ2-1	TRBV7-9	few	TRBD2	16	CASSTGTSGLGDEQFF	TGTGCCAGCAGCACCGGGACTAGCGGGCTGGGGGATGAGCAGTTCTTC
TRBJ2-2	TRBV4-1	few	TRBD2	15	CASSPGGLNTGELFF	TGCGCCAGCAGCCCCGGGGGGTTGAACACCGGGGAGCTGTTTTTT
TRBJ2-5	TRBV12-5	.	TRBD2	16	CASVGPSGGASETQYF	TGTGCTAGTGTGGGTCCTAGCGGGGGGGCAAGTGAGACCCAGTACTTC
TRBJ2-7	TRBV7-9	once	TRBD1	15	CASSYRDRVLDEQYF	TGTGCCAGCAGCTACCGGGACAGGGTTCTTGACGAGCAGTACTTC
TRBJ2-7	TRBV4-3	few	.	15	CASSQEGRGPYEQYF	TGCGCCAGCAGCCAAGAGGGCAGGGGTCCGTACGAGCAGTACTTC
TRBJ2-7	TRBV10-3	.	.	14	CAIRPTKQGAEQYF	TGTGCCATCAGGCCTACCAAACAGGGAGCCGAGCAGTACTTC
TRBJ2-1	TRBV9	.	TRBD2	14	CASSPSGPYNEQFF	TGTGCCAGCAGTCCTAGCGGGCCCTACAATGAGCAGTTCTTC
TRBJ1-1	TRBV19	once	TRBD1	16	CASSRQGNRLNTEAFF	TGTGCCAGTAGCCGACAGGGGAACCGTCTGAACACTGAAGCTTTCTTT
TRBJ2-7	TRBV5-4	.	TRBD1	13	CASRPGTAYEQYF	TGTGCCAGCAGGCCGGGGACAGCCTACGAGCAGTACTTC
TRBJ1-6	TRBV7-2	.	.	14	CASSRGYHNSPLHF	TGTGCCAGTAGCAGGGGATATCATAATTCACCCCTCCACTTT
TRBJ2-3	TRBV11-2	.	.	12	CASSPSTDTQYF	TGTGCCAGCAGCCCGAGCACAGATACGCAGTATTTT
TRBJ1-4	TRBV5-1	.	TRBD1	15	CASSLNRGLNEKLFF	TGCGCCAGCAGCCTGAACAGGGGACTTAATGAAAAACTGTTTTTT
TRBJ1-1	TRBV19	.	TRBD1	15	CASSINRGLNTEAFF	TGTGCCAGTAGTATAAACAGGGGACTGAACACTGAAGCTTTCTTT
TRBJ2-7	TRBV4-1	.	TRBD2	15	CASSLTSGAPYEQYF	TGCGCCAGCAGCCTCACTAGCGGGGCTCCCTACGAGCAGTACTTC
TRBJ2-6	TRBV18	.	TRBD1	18	CASSPRQGAGTGANVLTF	TGTGCCAGCTCACCCAGACAGGGGGCGGGGACCGGGGCCAACGTCCTGACTTTC
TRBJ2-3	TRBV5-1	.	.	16	CASSFPGVPGEVTQYF	TGCGCCAGCAGCTTCCCCGGGGTGCCGGGTGAGGTGACGCAGTATTTT
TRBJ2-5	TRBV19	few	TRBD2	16	CASSLYRGLAAETQYF	TGTGCCAGTAGTCTCTACCGAGGGCTAGCGGCCGAGACCCAGTACTTC
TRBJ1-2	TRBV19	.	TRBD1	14	CASSVDRAYYGYTF	TGTGCCAGTAGTGTTGACAGGGCATACTATGGCTACACCTTC
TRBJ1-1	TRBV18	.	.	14	CASSPTGMNTEAFF	TGTGCCAGCTCACCAACAGGGATGAACACTGAAGCTTTCTTT
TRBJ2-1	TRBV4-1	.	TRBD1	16	CASSGRDRNIYNEQFF	TGCGCCAGCAGCGGCCGGGACAGAAACATCTACAATGAGCAGTTCTTC
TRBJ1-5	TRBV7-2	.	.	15	CASSLEGVSNQPQHF	TGTGCCAGCAGCTTAGAAGGGGTAAGCAATCAGCCCCAGCATTTT
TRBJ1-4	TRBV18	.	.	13	CASSPGWGEKLFF	TGTGCCAGCTCACCAGGGTGGGGTGAAAAACTGTTTTTT
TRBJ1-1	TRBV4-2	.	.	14	CASSPILGNTEAFF	TGTGCCAGCAGCCCCATATTAGGGAACACTGAAGCTTTCTTT
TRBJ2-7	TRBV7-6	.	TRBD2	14	CASTSAGLAAEQYF	TGTGCCAGCACCTCCGCGGGACTAGCAGCCGAGCAGTACTTC
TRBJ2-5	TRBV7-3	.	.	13	CASSLLHRETQYF	TGTGCCAGCAGCTTACTACACCGAGAGACCCAGTACTTC
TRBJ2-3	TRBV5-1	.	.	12	CASGLRTDTQYF	TGCGCCAGCGGCCTTCGCACAGATACGCAGTATTTT
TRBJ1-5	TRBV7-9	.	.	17	CASSLVLQGRGNQPQHF	TGTGCCAGCAGCTTAGTGCTTCAGGGACGCGGCAATCAGCCCCAGCATTTT